This passage covers 17 T cell receptor beta chains from one sample sequenced in a study of T cell responses to AZD1222 COVID-19 vaccine. Here immunoSEQ multiplex PCR was the method, and the copy in TCRdb shows in-frame clones only, minus some. The table shows 120,000 to 150,000 clones, with around 86% occurring only once. This sample comprised peripheral blood, obtained on day 0 of MenACWY control vaccination. The receptors originated from an adult in good health.

This clone showed up just a few times. The chain carries TRBV6-1 and TRBJ1-2; D not resolved. Trimming removed 1 base at V and 8 bases at J, with 14 bases between. The CDR3 is 14 residues long. Germline CDR1 MNHNS, CDR2 SASEGT. CDR3 amino acids: CASSEVGGYDGYTF. The CDR3 DNA reads as TGTGCCAGCAGTGAAGTTGGCGGGTATGACGGCTACACCTTC.

V and J are TRBV5-5 and TRBJ1-5; TRBD1 agrees at 7 bases. Losses at the gene ends were 4 bases for V and 6 bases for J; bases not matched to a gene: 13. This CDR3 has 16 residues. The germline V gene encodes CDR1 SGHKS and CDR2 YYEKEE (reference sequence). The CDR3 spells CASSPDRRDLGQPQHF. The CDR3 DNA reads TGTGCCAGCAGCCCGGACAGGAGGGATTTGGGTCAGCCCCAGCATTTT.

The chain links TRBV5-3 to TRBJ1-5; 11 nucleotides align to TRBD1. TRBV5-3 has ORF status, its function being uncertain. The CDR3 is made up of 15 amino acids. J was trimmed by 6 bases and V by 0 bases; bases with no gene match: 2. CDR3 nucleotides: TGTGCCAGAAGCTTGGGGACAGGGGGCTTTCAGCCCCAGCATTTT. Residues: CARSLGTGGFQPQHF.

Regarding this clone: A read error may produce the germline difference seen at one junction end. The chain has TRBV4-2 and TRBJ1-5; 10 bases map to TRBD1. The CDR3 runs 15 residues. Looked up from germline, CDR1 is LGHNA and CDR2 is YNFKEQ. This CDR3 reads CASRQGQGVNQPQHF. CDR3 nucleotide sequence: TGTGCCAGCAGACAAGGACAGGGGGTTAATCAGCCCCAGCATTTT.

This chain links TRBV14 with TRBJ2-2; D is possibly TRBD1 (6 bases). The CDR3 has 15 amino acids. Per the germline V gene, CDR1 is SGHDN and CDR2 is FVKESK. V lost 4 bases and J 5 bases, leaving 14 bases between the germline ends. CDR3 nucleotides: TGTGCCAGCAGCCCTGGCAGGGGCCCGACCGGGGAGCTGTTTTTT. It encodes CASSPGRGPTGELFF.

In this sample, this clone turned up once. The rearrangement uses TRBV6-5 and TRBJ1-5, with TRBD1 as a possible D gene (5 bases). This CDR3 spans 11 amino acids. Germline CDR1 MNHEY, CDR2 SVGAGI. V was pared by 8 bases and J by 6 bases, with 8 bases between. CDR3 residues: CASGHGQPQHF. In DNA, the CDR3 is TGTGCCAGCGGACATGGTCAGCCCCAGCATTTT.

The chain joins TRBV5-4 to TRBJ2-2; no reliable D call. The germline CDR1 and CDR2 sequences are SGHNT and YYREEE (reference sequence). V lost 4 bases, J lost 4 bases, and 17 bases lay in between. The CDR3 sequence is 16 residues long. The CDR3 sequence: CASSPTRNRGTGELFF. The DNA for the CDR3 is TGTGCCAGCAGCCCGACGAGGAATCGAGGCACCGGGGAGCTGTTTTTT.

The V and J genes are TRBV15 and TRBJ2-3, with 8 bases that match TRBD1. The V segment lost 1 base and the J segment 0 bases; nucleotides outside the gene matches: 3. CDR1 is LNHNV and CDR2 is YYDKDF in the germline V gene (reference sequence). The CDR3 has 16 amino acids. The CDR3 is CATSRGQGRSTDTQYF. Here the CDR3 DNA reads TGTGCCACCAGCAGAGGACAGGGGAGGAGCACAGATACGCAGTATTTT.

This chain uses TRBV4-1 with TRBJ2-3; 12 positions agree with TRBD2. Germline CDR1 reads MGHRA; CDR2 reads YSYEKL. The CDR3 sequence is 16 residues long. Trimming removed 0 bases from V and 6 bases from J; junction bases left unmatched: 4. The CDR3 sequence: CASSQDLGTSGDTQYF. The DNA of the CDR3 is TGCGCCAGCAGCCAAGATCTGGGGACTAGCGGGGATACGCAGTATTTT.

The chain is built from TRBV4-1 and TRBJ1-1; D call uncertain. Deletions cut 2 bases from V and 1 base from J, with 11 bases between. From germline, CDR1 is MGHRA and CDR2 YSYEKL. There are 15 residues in the CDR3. CDR3 in DNA: TGCGCCAGCAGCCAATACGACACCCAGAACACTGAAGCTTTCTTT. Protein sequence: CASSQYDTQNTEAFF.

The chain recombines TRBV2 with TRBJ2-1; 8 bases are a match to TRBD2. V was pared by 6 bases and J by 4 bases, with 8 bases of the junction left unmatched. From germline, CDR1 is SNHLY and CDR2 FYNNEI. This CDR3 contains 15 residues. CDR3 nucleotide sequence: TGTGCCAGCAGGGCTAGCGCGGGGGGATACAATGAGCAGTTCTTC. The encoded protein is CASRASAGGYNEQFF.

The CDR3 sequence is CASSEQVGDEQYV. DNA of the CDR3: TGTGCCAGTAGTGAACAGGTCGGGGACGAGCAGTACGTC. The chain is built from TRBV19 and TRBJ2-7, with D possibly called TRBD1 or TRBD2 (5 bases each). The CDR3 is made up of 13 amino acids. Germline V gene lookup returns CDR1 LNHDA and CDR2 SQIVND (reference sequence). Trimming left V 5 bases short and J 5 bases short, with 13 bases between.

The J gene is TRBJ2-7, the V gene TRBV14; 16 nucleotides match TRBD2. In germline, CDR1 is SGHDN, CDR2 FVKESK. The junction had 11 bases not matched to a gene; V was cut back by 4 bases and J by 5 bases. The CDR3 spans 18 residues. CDR3 nucleotides: TGTGCCAGCAGCCGTCCGGGACTAGCGGGGGGGCTTGGCCACGAGCAGTACTTC. It specifies CASSRPGLAGGLGHEQYF.

This chain uses TRBV3-1 (or the pseudogene TRBV3-2) with TRBJ1-5; no clear D gene. V dropped 4 bases and J dropped 6 bases, with 19 bases sitting between them. The CDR3 spans 16 residues. Germline V gene sequence: CDR1 LGHDT, CDR2 YNNKEL (reference sequence). CDR3 sequence: CASSPALGGVGQPQHF. CDR3 in DNA: TGTGCCAGCAGCCCCGCCCTGGGAGGCGTGGGTCAGCCCCAGCATTTT.

CDR3 nucleotide sequence: TGTGCCACCAGTGATTTGACAACCAATGAGCAGTTCTTC. Translated: CATSDLTTNEQFF. This sequence joins TRBV24-1 and TRBJ2-1; D is ambiguous. Trimming pared 0 bases from V and 6 bases from J, leaving 5 bases between. There are 13 residues in the CDR3. From germline, CDR1 is KGHDR and CDR2 SFDVKD.

The V gene is TRBV3-1 (or the pseudogene TRBV3-2), the J gene TRBJ2-5; D is perhaps TRBD1 (6 bases). Trimming took off 3 bases at V and 3 bases at J, with 11 bases between the two ends. CDR1 LGHDT and CDR2 YNNKEL come from the germline V gene (reference sequence). The length of the CDR3 is 14 residues. The CDR3 nucleotides read TGTGCCAGCAGCCACCCGGGACATAAAGAGACCCAGTACTTC. This translates into CASSHPGHKETQYF.

The chain uses TRBV6-5 and TRBJ1-3; 9 positions match TRBD1. Germline V gives CDR1 MNHEY, CDR2 SVGAGI. V was pared by 6 bases and J by 7 bases, with 7 bases of the junction left unmatched. The CDR3 covers 14 residues. In DNA form, the CDR3 reads TGTGCCAGCAGGACAGGGGGACTGGGCAACACCATATATTTT. As protein: CASRTGGLGNTIYF.